Following are 10 T cell receptor beta chains from one sample sequenced in a study of regulatory T cells in long-lasting Graves disease. Time point given: persistent/refractory GD, antithyroid drugs over 5 years with positive TRAb. PBMCs were the source of the RNA used for TCR sequencing. According to the study, TCR beta libraries were built with iRepertoire HTBI primers and CDR3-region Arm-PCR. TCRdb passed the multiplex PCR reads through MiXCR, listing each CDR3 protein once. The data show over 450,000 distinct CDR3 sequences, with around a fifth seen just once and about 6.6% held by the top ten. Sequencing was performed on peripheral blood mononuclear cells (PBMCs), taken when the disease was refractory, from a patient treated with antithyroid drugs. These receptors all come from a female donor with Graves disease.

J is TRBJ2-5 and V is TRBV5-1, with D possibly matching TRBD2 (6 bases). Germline lookup yields CDR1 SGHRS and CDR2 YFSETQ. CDR3 length: 14 amino acids. V was trimmed by 4 bases and J by 5 bases, leaving 15 bases between them. The CDR3 DNA is TGCGCCAGCAGCCCCGGGACTCCCGGGGAGACCCAGTACTTC. Its protein is CASSPGTPGETQYF.

In its sample, this clonotype was seen once. This chain links TRBV20-1 with TRBJ2-7; no clear D gene. Between the trimmed V and J ends, which lost 5 bases and 3 bases, there was a span of 8 bases. Germline CDR1 is DFQATT and CDR2 is SNEGSKA (reference sequence). The CDR3 is 11 amino acids. Here the CDR3 reads CSAWDVYEQYF. The CDR3 DNA follows: TGCAGTGCTTGGGATGTCTACGAGCAGTACTTC.

Many counts were recorded for this clonotype. The chain uses TRBV28 and TRBJ1-2; D is uncertain. The CDR3 contains 13 residues. Trimming removed 2 bases from V and 0 bases from J, with 4 bases in between. Germline values: CDR1 MDHEN, CDR2 SYDVKM. In DNA form, the CDR3 reads TGTGCCAGCAGTTTACACCCTAACTATGGCTACACCTTC. This translates into CASSLHPNYGYTF.

This chain joins TRBV20-1 and TRBJ1-2, with D unresolved. CDR1 and CDR2 (germline): DFQATT, SNEGSKA (reference sequence). Trimming shortened V by 0 bases and J by 7 bases, and 9 bases separated the two germline ends. The CDR3 has 12 amino acids. CDR3 protein: CSARDQPTGYTF. The CDR3 DNA sequence: TGCAGTGCTAGAGACCAGCCCACTGGCTACACCTTC.

This clonotype turned up a few times. The chain is built from TRBV6-1 and TRBJ2-6, with D possibly matching TRBD1 (6 bases). CDR1 is MNHNS, CDR2 SASEGT, per germline. This CDR3 has 16 residues. Trimming shortened V by 3 bases and J by 3 bases, and 12 bases separated the two germline ends. The CDR3 sequence: CASSDANRVGANVLTF. The CDR3 DNA is TGTGCCAGCAGTGACGCCAACAGGGTTGGGGCCAACGTCCTGACTTTC.

This clonotype was observed many times. Here the CDR3 DNA reads TGTGCCAGCAGCTTACTTAGCGGGAGACAATACTCCTACGAGCAGTACTTC. Amino acids: CASSLLSGRQYSYEQYF. This chain joins TRBV11-2 and TRBJ2-7, with TRBD2 matching over 9 bases. The CDR3 sequence is 17 residues long. Trimming took 2 bases from V and 0 from J; bases not matched to a gene: 8. Per germline, CDR1 SGHAT and CDR2 FQNNGV.

The chain has TRBV19 and TRBJ1-1; D remains ambiguous. Germline V gene data show CDR1 as LNHDA and CDR2 as SQIVND (reference sequence). This CDR3 spans 12 amino acids. Between the trimmed V and J ends, which lost 3 bases and 6 bases, there was a span of 8 bases. CDR3 bases: TGTGCCAGTAGTATCGAGGGCTCTGAAGCTTTCTTT. Protein: CASSIEGSEAFF.

Ten or more counts support this clonotype. One end of the junction does not line up with germline, which may come from a read error. The chain joins TRBV5-1 to TRBJ2-7; the D gene is possibly TRBD2 (5 bases). This CDR3 spans 14 amino acids. Germline lookup yields CDR1 SGHRS and CDR2 YFSETQ. The CDR3 region is CASSPSLYPYEQYF. The CDR3 DNA is TGTGCCAGCAGTCCTAGCCTCTACCCCTACGAGCAGTACTTC.

This clonotype has more than one count but fewer than ten. The rearrangement uses TRBV5-1 and TRBJ1-2; D unresolved. The CDR3 totals 12 residues. CDR1 is SGHRS, CDR2 YFSETQ, per germline. Trimming cost V 4 bases and J 3 bases, with 7 bases left between them. This CDR3 reads CASSVMDYGYTF. CDR3 coding DNA: TGCGCCAGCAGCGTAATGGACTATGGCTACACCTTC.

This clonotype was observed at least ten times. This chain joins TRBV6-1 and TRBJ2-7; 11 bases align to TRBD2. This CDR3 has 13 residues. Germline CDR1 MNHNS, CDR2 SASEGT. Trimming removed 1 base from V and 7 bases from J; junction bases left unmatched: 0. CDR3 sequence: CASSEGLAGEQYF. The CDR3 DNA sequence: TGTGCCAGCAGTGAAGGACTAGCGGGAGAGCAGTACTTC.